One TCR beta chain is described in this entry. The antigen this receptor binds is unknown. Base qualities are not recorded, but no much larger clone differs from it by a single base. These data belong to a study of beta chain features in type 1 diabetes (dated by TCRdb to the late 2010s). Regarding the complete study: Mean age, gender distribution, total cell number and subset yield did not differ between patients and healthy donors. A total of about 110 million sorted cells were examined across all samples, and the number of cells per subset was strongly correlated with RNA yield. In the study, recently diagnosed type 1 diabetes patients and matched healthy donors were compared on the TCRB repertoires of their sorted circulating CD4+ T cell subsets. Regulatory and stem cell-like memory subsets were isolated from only 8 patients and roughly eight healthy donors, whereas naive and central memory subsets came from all 30 or so donors.

From each donor, a single peripheral blood sample of around 0.12 L on average was drawn into heparinised tubes. A BD FACSAria II and a panel including CD45RO, CCR7, CD25, CD127, CD95 and CD27 were used to sort naive, central memory, regulatory and stem cell-like memory CD4+ T cells. All sorted populations exceeded 95% purity. PBMCs were isolated immediately by Lymphoprep density gradient centrifugation and stained directly without culture. So that batch effects would be minimized, each experiment stained and sorted samples in pairs, pairing one healthy donor with one patient. CDR1 and CDR2 were assigned from the germline V gene as MDHEN and SYDVKM. V loses 4 bases of germline sequence and J loses 8 bases, and the interval between the two ends is 15 bases. The CDR3 numbers 14 residues from cysteine through phenylalanine. Only the CDR3 DNA stays, 42 bases, in frame from base 1. Broad study findings and their caveats: A moderate but significant shortening of TCRB CDR3 length was observed in type 1 diabetes patients in all four CD4+ subsets. Shorter templates might be favored by PCR, yet because patient and control samples were amplified and corrected together, any such skew would affect both groups equally. Fewer insertions and more nucleotide deletions at VDJ recombination sites were observed in patients with type 1 diabetes, implying thymic rearrangement abnormalities. Sequencing cDNA rather than genomic DNA could over-represent highly expressing activated cells, although activation and CD3 levels did not differ between groups. Naive, central memory and regulatory TCRB repertoires appeared to be more alike among patients than among healthy donors. Because small numbers of individuals were included in the HLA sub-analyses, any influence of HLA type on TCRB rearrangement was left unresolved.

All of the isolated RNA was reverse transcribed with the High Capacity cDNA Reverse Transcription Kit, so expressed TCRB transcripts were sequenced. Deep immunoSEQ sequencing was performed on naive, central memory and regulatory T cell samples, with an average of roughly 3.6 million total reads per sample. Sorted cells were lysed in RLT buffer, and RNA was extracted using DNase-treated RNeasy Micro or Mini kits according to cell number. To prevent cross-contamination, every cell subset was processed on its own, while patient and healthy donor samples were processed together. TCRB sequences were amplified from cDNA with the immunoSEQ multiplex PCR, producing 87-bp fragments spanning the CDR3 region. Sequencing of the amplicons was done on the Illumina HiSeq platform. On the authors' methods: PCR bias was corrected computationally using synthetic template baselines, and reads within Hamming distance 2 were collapsed, with unmergeable singletons discarded. By aligning reads against IMGT, V, D and J genes, CDR3 length, and insertions or deletions at six rearrangement sites were assigned. Within each subset, clonotype counts were normalized to the number of sorted cells before true diversity and Gini coefficients were calculated with the tcR R package. The overlap coefficient, calculated on TCRB nucleotide sequences, was used to quantify repertoire sharing. As a proxy for the pre-selection repertoire, out-of-frame TCRB sequences from naive cells were analyzed. Entries here come from immuneACCESS through TCRdb and include only in-frame sequences with V and J called. Some clones fail to appear in such tables; in the studies checked, an unresolved V gene covers under half of the shortfall, and the cause of the remainder is unknown. V, J and clone size are those of that table, while D and trimming were read from the DNA. A total of about 260,000 clones appear in this sample, roughly 70% of them only once. 0.053% of the sample comes from the top ten.

This sequence was found in a man aged 25 to 40 in good health. Material for sequencing was naive CD4+ T cells from blood. Read against the paper, the sample's cell subset or site label means: true naive CD4+ T cells. The V and J segments used are TRBV28 and TRBJ2-4; TRBD1 is perhaps the D gene, given 8 matching bases. The DNA sequence is as follows: TGTGCCAGCAGTTCGACAGGGGAGGGGGACATTCAGTACTTC. It is translated as CASSSTGEGDIQYF.